This paragraph covers one T cell receptor beta chain sequence. This record comes from a study of CD8+ T cells in alopecia areata. The ends were cut back, 5 bases at V and 10 bases at J, with 10 bases in the middle. CDR1 is SGHRS, CDR2 YFSETQ, per germline. This CDR3 is built from 11 residues. Reverse transcribed after extraction, RNA yielded cDNA as the sequencing template. Produced via immunoSEQ multiplex PCR; TCRdb's table is partial and in-frame only. The sample carries around 140,000 clones, about 88% recorded once. The treatment here: oral pan-JAK inhibitor, 5-10 mg twice daily. The sample in question was CD8+ T cells sorted from blood, obtained at week 4, from a patient treated with tofacitinib. The chain joins TRBV5-1 to TRBJ2-4; D not resolved. The sequence derives from a human donor with alopecia areata. DNA of the CDR3: TGCGCCAGCAGTTGGGGTGGGATTCAGTACTTC. Translated, it gives CASSWGGIQYF.